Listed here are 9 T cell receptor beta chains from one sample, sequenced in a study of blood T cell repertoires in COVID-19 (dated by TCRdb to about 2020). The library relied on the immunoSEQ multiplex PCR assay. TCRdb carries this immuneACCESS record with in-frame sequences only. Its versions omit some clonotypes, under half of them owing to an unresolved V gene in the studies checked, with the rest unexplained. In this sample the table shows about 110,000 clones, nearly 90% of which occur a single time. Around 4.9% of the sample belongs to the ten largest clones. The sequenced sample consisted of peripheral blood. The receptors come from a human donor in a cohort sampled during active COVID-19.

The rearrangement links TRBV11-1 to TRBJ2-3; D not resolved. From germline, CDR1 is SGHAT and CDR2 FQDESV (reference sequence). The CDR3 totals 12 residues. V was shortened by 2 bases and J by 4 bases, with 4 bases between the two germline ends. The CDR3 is CASSLTADTQYF. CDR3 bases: TGTGCCAGCAGCTTAACTGCAGATACGCAGTATTTT. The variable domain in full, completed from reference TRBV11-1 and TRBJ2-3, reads EAEVAQSPRYKITEKSQAVAFWCDPISGHATLYWYRQILGQGPELLVQFQDESVVDDSQLPKDRFSAERLKGVDSTLKIQPAELGDSAMYLCASSLTADTQYFGPGTRLTVL.

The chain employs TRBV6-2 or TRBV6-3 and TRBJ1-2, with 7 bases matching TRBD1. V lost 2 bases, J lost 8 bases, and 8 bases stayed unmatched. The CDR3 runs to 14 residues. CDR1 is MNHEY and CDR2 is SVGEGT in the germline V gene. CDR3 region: CASSYMGTAYGYTF. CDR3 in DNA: TGTGCCAGCAGTTACATGGGGACAGCCTACGGCTACACCTTC.

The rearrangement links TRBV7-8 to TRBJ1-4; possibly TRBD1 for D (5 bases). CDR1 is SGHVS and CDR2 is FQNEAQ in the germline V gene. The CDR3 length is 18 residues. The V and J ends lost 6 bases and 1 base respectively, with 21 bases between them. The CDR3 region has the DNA TGTGCCAGCAGATTAACCCCACGGGGGTGGGGAACTAATGAAAAACTGTTTTTT. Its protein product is CASRLTPRGWGTNEKLFF.

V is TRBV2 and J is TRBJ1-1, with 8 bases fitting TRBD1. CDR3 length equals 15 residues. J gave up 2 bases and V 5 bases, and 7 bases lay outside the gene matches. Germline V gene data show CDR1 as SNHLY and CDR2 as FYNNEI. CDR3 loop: CASSTQGAGNTEAFF. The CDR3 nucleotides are TGTGCCAGCAGTACTCAGGGGGCAGGAAACACTGAAGCTTTCTTT. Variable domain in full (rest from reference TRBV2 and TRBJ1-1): EPEVTQTPSHQVTQMGQEVILRCVPISNHLYFYWYRQILGQKVEFLVSFYNNEISEKSEIFDDQFSVERPDGSNFTLKIRSTKLEDSAMYFCASSTQGAGNTEAFFGQGTRLTVV.

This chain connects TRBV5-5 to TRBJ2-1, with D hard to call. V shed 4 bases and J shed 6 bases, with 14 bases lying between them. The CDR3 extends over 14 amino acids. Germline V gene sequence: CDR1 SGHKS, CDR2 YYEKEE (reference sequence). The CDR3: CASSPGFMVNEQFF. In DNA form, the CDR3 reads TGTGCCAGCAGCCCCGGGTTTATGGTCAATGAGCAGTTCTTC.

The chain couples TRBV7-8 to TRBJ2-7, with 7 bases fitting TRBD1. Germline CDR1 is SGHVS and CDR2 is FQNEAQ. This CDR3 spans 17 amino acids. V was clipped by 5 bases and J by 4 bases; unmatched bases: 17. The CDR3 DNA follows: TGTGCCAGCAGCCGAGGGGGACAGACTTTTTCTTTGTACGAGCAGTACTTC. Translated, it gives CASSRGGQTFSLYEQYF.

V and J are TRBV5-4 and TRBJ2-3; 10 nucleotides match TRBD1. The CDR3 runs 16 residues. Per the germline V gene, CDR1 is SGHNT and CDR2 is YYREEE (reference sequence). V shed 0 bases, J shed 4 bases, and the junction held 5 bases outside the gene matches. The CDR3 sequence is CASSLGDRGTPDTQYF. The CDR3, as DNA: TGTGCCAGCAGCTTGGGGGACAGGGGTACCCCAGATACGCAGTATTTT.

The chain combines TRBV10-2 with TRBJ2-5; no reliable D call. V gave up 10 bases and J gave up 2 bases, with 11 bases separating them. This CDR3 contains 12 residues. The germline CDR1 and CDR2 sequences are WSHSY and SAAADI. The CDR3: CAIASQQETQYF. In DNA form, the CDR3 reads TGCGCCATCGCCAGTCAGCAAGAGACCCAGTACTTC.

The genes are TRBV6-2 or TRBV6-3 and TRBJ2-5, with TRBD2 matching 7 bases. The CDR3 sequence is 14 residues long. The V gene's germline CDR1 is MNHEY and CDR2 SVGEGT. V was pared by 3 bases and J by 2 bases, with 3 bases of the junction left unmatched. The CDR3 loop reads CASSYQAGQETQYF. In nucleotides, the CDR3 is TGTGCCAGCAGTTATCAAGCGGGACAAGAGACCCAGTACTTC.